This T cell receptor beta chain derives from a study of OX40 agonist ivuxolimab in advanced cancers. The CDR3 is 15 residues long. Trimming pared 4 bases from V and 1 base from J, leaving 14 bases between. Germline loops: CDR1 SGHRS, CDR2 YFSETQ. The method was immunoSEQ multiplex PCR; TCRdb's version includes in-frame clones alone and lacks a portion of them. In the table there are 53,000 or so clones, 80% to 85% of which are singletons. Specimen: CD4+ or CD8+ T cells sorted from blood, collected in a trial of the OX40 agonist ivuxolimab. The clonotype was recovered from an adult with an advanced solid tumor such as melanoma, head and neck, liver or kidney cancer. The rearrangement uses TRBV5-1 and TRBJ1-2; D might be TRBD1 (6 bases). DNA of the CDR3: TGCGCCAGCAGCCTAAGTCCAGGGGATAACTATGGCTACACCTTC. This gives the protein CASSLSPGDNYGYTF.